What follows describes a single TCR beta chain. The source of the sample is a study of shared clonotypes between healthy human individuals. Clones were sequenced by immunoSEQ multiplex PCR, and TCRdb holds only the in-frame ones, with some missing. The repertoire consists of 2 million to 2.5 million clones, with over 90% occurring once and the leading ten covering 0.35% to 0.45%. The germline CDR1 and CDR2 sequences are MGHDK and SYGVNS. This CDR3 contains 13 residues. Losses at the gene ends were 10 bases for V and 4 bases for J; bases not matched to a gene: 2. The source material was naive CD4+ T cells from PBMCs. Regarding subset: CD45RA+ positively selected. V and J are TRBV25-1 and TRBJ2-7, with 15 bases identical to TRBD2. The source of this sequence is a man between 18 and 35 years old in good health. Some clones in this sample may be carry-over from other donors' samples. CDR3 nucleotide sequence: TGTGCCACCGGACTAGCGGGAGGGTACGAGCAGTACTTC. Its protein product is CATGLAGGYEQYF.